The entry below describes one T cell receptor beta chain. Antigen specificity is unknown. The record originates from a study of blood T cells in healthy people across ages. For the second PCR, which ran for about 6 to 11 cycles, a sample-barcoded 5' primer and a J-beta primer mix were used. TCRdb reprocessed the 5' RACE reads with MiXCR, giving one entry per CDR3 protein. Among about 1.6 million distinct CDR3 sequences listed, 30% to 40% were seen once. Study-wide points: Greater diversity and more naive CD4+ cells were seen in long-lived donors than in aged donors.

Source material: blood. This TCR was recovered from a woman aged 30 to 39 in good health.

Written as DNA, the CDR3 is TGTGCCATCAGTGAGACTAGCGGGGGGGGTAGCACAGATACGCAGTATTTT. Translation: CAISETSGGGSTDTQYF. The rearrangement uses TRBV10-3 and TRBJ2-3; 13 bases match TRBD2. Germline CDR1 is ENHRY and CDR2 is SYGVKD. Trimming cost V 2 bases and J 0 bases; bases outside gene matches: 2. This CDR3 has 17 amino acids.